This T cell receptor beta chain was obtained from a study of T cell changes during pregnancy in multiple sclerosis. Some clones are missing from TCRdb's copy, which holds only in-frame ones; the method was immunoSEQ multiplex PCR. Of approximately 92,000 clones in the sample, around 90% were seen once. Between the trimmed V and J ends, which lost 8 bases and 5 bases, there was a span of 18 bases. The CDR3 consists of 14 residues. CDR1 and CDR2 from the germline V gene are MNHNS and SASEGT. This clonotype was obtained from a female donor with multiple sclerosis, enrolled in a pregnancy study. This material consisted of peripheral blood, taken in the first trimester of pregnancy. The chain has TRBV6-1 and TRBJ2-5; tentative D call: TRBD1 (5 bases). CDR3 in amino acids: CASAALRVGETQYF. The CDR3 DNA sequence: TGTGCCAGCGCGGCCCTCAGGGTCGGTGAGACCCAGTACTTC.